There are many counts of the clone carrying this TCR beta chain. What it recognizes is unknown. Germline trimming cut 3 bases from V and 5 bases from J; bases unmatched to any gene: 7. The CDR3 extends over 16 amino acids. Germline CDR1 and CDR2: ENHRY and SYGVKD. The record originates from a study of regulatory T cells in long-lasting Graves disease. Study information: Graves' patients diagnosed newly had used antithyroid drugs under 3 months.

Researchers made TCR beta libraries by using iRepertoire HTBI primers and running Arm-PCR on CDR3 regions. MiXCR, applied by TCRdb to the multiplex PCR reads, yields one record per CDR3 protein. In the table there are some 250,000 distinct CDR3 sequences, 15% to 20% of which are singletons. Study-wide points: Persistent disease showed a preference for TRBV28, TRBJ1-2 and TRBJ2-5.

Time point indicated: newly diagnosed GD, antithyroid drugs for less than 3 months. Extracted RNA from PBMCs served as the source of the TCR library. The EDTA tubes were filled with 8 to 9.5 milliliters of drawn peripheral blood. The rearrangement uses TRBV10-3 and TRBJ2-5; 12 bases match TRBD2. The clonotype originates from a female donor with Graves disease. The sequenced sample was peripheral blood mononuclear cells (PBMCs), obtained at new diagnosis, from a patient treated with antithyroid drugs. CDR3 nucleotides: TGTGCCATCAGTGACCTAGCGGGAGGGCCGAGGGAGACCCAGTACTTC. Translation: CAISDLAGGPRETQYF.